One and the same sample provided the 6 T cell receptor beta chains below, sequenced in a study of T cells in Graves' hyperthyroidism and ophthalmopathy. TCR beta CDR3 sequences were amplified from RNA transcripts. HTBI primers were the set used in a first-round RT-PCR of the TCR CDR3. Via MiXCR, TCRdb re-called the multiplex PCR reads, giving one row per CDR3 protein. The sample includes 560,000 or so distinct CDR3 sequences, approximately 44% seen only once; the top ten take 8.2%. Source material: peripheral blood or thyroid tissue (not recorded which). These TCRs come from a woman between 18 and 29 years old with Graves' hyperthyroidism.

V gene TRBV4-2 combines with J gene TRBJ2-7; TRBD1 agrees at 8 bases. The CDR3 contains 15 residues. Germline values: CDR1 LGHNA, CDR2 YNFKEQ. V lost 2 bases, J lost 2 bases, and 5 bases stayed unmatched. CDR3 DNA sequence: TGTGCCAGCAGCCAAATGGAGACAGGGGCCTACGAGCAGTACTTC. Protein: CASSQMETGAYEQYF.

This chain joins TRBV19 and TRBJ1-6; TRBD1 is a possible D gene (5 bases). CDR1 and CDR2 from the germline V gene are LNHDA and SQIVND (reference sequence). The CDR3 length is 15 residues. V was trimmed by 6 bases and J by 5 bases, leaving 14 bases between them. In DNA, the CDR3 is TGTGCCAGTAGCCTGAGGGGCGCAAATAATTCACCCCTCCACTTT. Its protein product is CASSLRGANNSPLHF.

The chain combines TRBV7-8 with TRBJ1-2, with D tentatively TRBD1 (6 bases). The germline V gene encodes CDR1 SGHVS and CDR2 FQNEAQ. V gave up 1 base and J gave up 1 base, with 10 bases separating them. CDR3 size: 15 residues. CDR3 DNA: TGTGCCAGCAGCTTAGAACAGGGTTTTAACTATGGCTACACCTTC. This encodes CASSLEQGFNYGYTF.

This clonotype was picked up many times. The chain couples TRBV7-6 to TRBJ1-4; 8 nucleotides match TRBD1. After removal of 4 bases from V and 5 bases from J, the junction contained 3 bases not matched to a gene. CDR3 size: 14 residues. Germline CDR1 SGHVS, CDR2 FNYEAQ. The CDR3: CASSSDRVNEKLFF. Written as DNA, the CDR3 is TGTGCCAGCAGCTCGGACAGGGTGAATGAAAAACTGTTTTTT.

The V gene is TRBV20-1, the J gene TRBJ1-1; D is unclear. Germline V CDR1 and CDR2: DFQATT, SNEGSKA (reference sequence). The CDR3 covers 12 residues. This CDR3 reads CRRRTENTEAFF. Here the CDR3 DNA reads TGCAGACGAAGGACGGAGAACACTGAAGCTTTCTTT.

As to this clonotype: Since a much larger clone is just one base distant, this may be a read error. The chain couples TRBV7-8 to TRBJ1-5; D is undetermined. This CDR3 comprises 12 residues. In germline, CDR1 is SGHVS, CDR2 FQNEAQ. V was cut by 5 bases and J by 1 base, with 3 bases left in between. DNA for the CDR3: TGTGCCAGCAGCCAGAGCAATCAGCCCCAGCATTTT. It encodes CASSQSNQPQHF.